A single sample gave rise to the 27 T cell receptor beta chains below, sequenced in a study of blood T cell repertoires in COVID-19. Using immunoSEQ multiplex PCR, the repertoire was profiled, and TCRdb retains in-frame clones only, with some absent. The table has about 240,000 clones, 80% to 85% seen once. The sequencing input was peripheral blood. The receptors stem from a young woman with acute or convalescent COVID-19.

V is TRBV11-2 and J is TRBJ2-3; D perhaps matches TRBD2 (5 bases). Germline lookup yields CDR1 SGHAT and CDR2 FQNNGV. The V and J ends lost 1 base and 4 bases respectively, with 9 bases between them. The CDR3 totals 14 residues. The CDR3 sequence is CASSLVGGPDTQYF. DNA for the CDR3: TGTGCCAGCAGCTTAGTTGGAGGCCCAGATACGCAGTATTTT.

The chain recombines TRBV10-3 with TRBJ2-7, with TRBD2 matching over 13 bases. Looked up from germline, CDR1 is ENHRY and CDR2 is SYGVKD. This CDR3 comprises 14 residues. J gave up 6 bases and V 6 bases, and 5 bases lay outside the gene matches. CDR3 amino acids: CAISGLAGAGEQYF. For the CDR3, the DNA is TGTGCCATCAGCGGACTAGCGGGAGCTGGCGAGCAGTACTTC.

The DNA for the CDR3 is TGTGCCAGCAGTTCGACAGGCGGTTTTGGAAATCAGCCCCAGCATTTT. It translates to CASSSTGGFGNQPQHF. The chain couples TRBV7-2 to TRBJ1-5; D possibly corresponds to TRBD1 (6 bases). In germline, CDR1 is SGHTA, CDR2 FQGNSA. CDR3 size: 16 residues. Trimming left V 6 bases short and J 4 bases short, with 19 bases between. The full variable domain, with the rest looked up from reference TRBV7-2 and TRBJ1-5, is GAGVSQSPSNKVTEKGKDVELRCDPISGHTALYWYRQSLGQGLEFLIYFQGNSAPDKSGLPSDRFSAERTGGSVSTLTIQRTQQEDSAVYLCASSSTGGFGNQPQHFGDGTRLSIL.

This clone was recorded a few times. V usage is TRBV4-3 and J usage is TRBJ2-3, with 7 nucleotides matching TRBD2. V lost 1 base to trimming and J lost 5 bases; unmatched junction nucleotides: 6. Per the germline V gene, CDR1 is LGHNA and CDR2 is YSLEER. The CDR3 totals 15 residues. This CDR3 is CASSQGPTSVDTQYF. The CDR3 DNA reads as TGCGCCAGCAGCCAAGGCCCTACTAGCGTAGATACGCAGTATTTT.

This chain uses TRBV2 with TRBJ1-5; D perhaps matches TRBD1 (6 bases). The V and J ends lost 6 bases and 0 bases respectively, with 21 bases between them. This CDR3 region has 18 residues. Germline V gives CDR1 SNHLY, CDR2 FYNNEI. CDR3 nucleotide sequence: TGTGCCAGCAGCGCCGACAGGCAACCCTTCTATAGCAATCAGCCCCAGCATTTT. It is translated as CASSADRQPFYSNQPQHF.

This clone was detected once. The J gene is TRBJ1-1, the V gene TRBV13, with D maybe TRBD1 (6 bases). Germline loops: CDR1 PRHDT, CDR2 FYEKMQ (reference sequence). Trimming removed 5 bases at V and 0 bases at J, with 13 bases between. The CDR3 sequence is 15 residues long. The CDR3 DNA follows: TGTGCCAGCAGCCAACGGACAGCTGTGAACACTGAAGCTTTCTTT. Translated: CASSQRTAVNTEAFF.

This chain joins TRBV5-1 and TRBJ1-6, with unresolved D. V lost 0 bases to trimming and J lost 6 bases, with 13 bases between them. Looked up from germline, CDR1 is SGHRS and CDR2 is YFSETQ. This CDR3 has 16 residues. The CDR3 DNA reads as TGCGCCAGCAGCTTGGCCATGGGCAGTCTTAATTCACCCCTCCACTTT. This gives the protein CASSLAMGSLNSPLHF.

This clone was observed a handful of times. The sample holds other DNA sequences that translate to the same CDR3. The chain is built from TRBV4-1 and TRBJ2-7; TRBD1 agrees at 7 bases. CDR3 size: 14 residues. Germline V lookup: CDR1 MGHRA, CDR2 YSYEKL. V trimming: 0 bases; J trimming: 4 bases; junction bases outside the gene matches: 3. CDR3 coding DNA: TGCGCCAGCAGCCAAGACAGGGGGAGTTACGAGCAGTACTTC. This translates into CASSQDRGSYEQYF.

This chain uses TRBV3-1 (or the pseudogene TRBV3-2) with TRBJ2-3, with TRBD2 matching 8 bases. The CDR3 sequence is 15 residues long. Germline assignment: CDR1 LGHDT and CDR2 YNNKEL (reference sequence). Unmatched junction bases numbered 8, after V lost 2 bases and J lost 7 bases. The chain's CDR3 is CASSQPGLEFHTQYF. The CDR3 DNA sequence: TGTGCCAGCAGCCAACCGGGACTAGAGTTTCATACGCAGTATTTT.

This clone was detected once. The chain uses TRBV6-6 and TRBJ2-3, with a possible D match to TRBD1 (6 bases). Germline V gene sequence: CDR1 MNHNY, CDR2 SVGAGI (reference sequence). V shed 5 bases and J shed 2 bases, with 14 bases lying between them. The CDR3 loop spans 15 amino acids. The CDR3 sequence: CASSGDRDNTDTQYF. CDR3 DNA sequence: TGTGCCAGCAGTGGCGACCGGGACAACACAGATACGCAGTATTTT.

Remarks on this clone: The same CDR3 is also encoded by other DNA sequences in this sample. The J gene is TRBJ1-2, the V gene TRBV3-1 (or the pseudogene TRBV3-2), with D possibly matching TRBD1 (5 bases). CDR1 is LGHDT and CDR2 is YNNKEL in the germline V gene (reference sequence). This CDR3 has 14 amino acids. Trimming stripped 0 bases from V and 7 bases from J, with 12 bases between. The CDR3 DNA follows: TGTGCCAGCAGCCAAGATGCAGGGAGGGGTGGCTACACCTTC. Its protein is CASSQDAGRGGYTF.

This rearrangement joins TRBV11-2 to TRBJ2-1; D ambiguous. Trimming removed 4 bases from V and 10 bases from J, with 11 bases in between. Germline V gene data show CDR1 as SGHAT and CDR2 as FQNNGV. CDR3 length: 12 residues. This CDR3 reads CASSSLSHEQFF. CDR3 nucleotide sequence: TGTGCCAGCAGCTCATTAAGCCACGAGCAGTTCTTC.

In its sample, this clone was seen a few times. The genes are TRBV27 and TRBJ1-2, with D tentatively TRBD1 (6 bases). Germline CDR1 MNHEY, CDR2 SMNVEV (reference sequence). The V end lost 8 bases, the J end lost 4 bases, and 20 bases lay between the germline ends. The CDR3 sequence is 15 residues long. CDR3 DNA sequence: TGTGCCAGCTACCCTTCCGGACAGTCCTTCTATGGCTACACCTTC. Protein product: CASYPSGQSFYGYTF.

This chain uses TRBV11-2 with TRBJ1-1, with D unclear. CDR1 and CDR2 (germline): SGHAT, FQNNGV. Trimming stripped 5 bases from V and 0 bases from J, with 19 bases between. The CDR3 runs to 17 residues. CDR3 in amino acids: CASSPAAPRLMNTEAFF. The CDR3 bases are TGTGCCAGCAGCCCGGCCGCCCCCAGACTCATGAACACTGAAGCTTTCTTT.

The chain combines TRBV28 with TRBJ2-5, with 10 bases that match TRBD1. Trimming removed 10 bases from V and 5 bases from J; junction bases left unmatched: 16. Germline V CDR1 and CDR2: MDHEN, SYDVKM. This CDR3 spans 16 amino acids. The CDR3 region has the DNA TGTGCCAACTCCGAAGGCCGGGACAGGGGAACGGAGACCCAGTACTTC. It yields the protein CANSEGRDRGTETQYF.

The chain combines TRBV7-2 with TRBJ1-2, with D perhaps matching TRBD1 (5 bases). V was pared by 5 bases and J by 3 bases, with 16 bases between. Looked up from germline, CDR1 is SGHTA and CDR2 is FQGNSA. The CDR3 spans 15 residues. CDR3 nucleotide sequence: TGTGCCAGCAGCCCAGACCCAGAAGGGGACTATGGCTACACCTTC. Translated, it gives CASSPDPEGDYGYTF.

V and J are TRBV10-3 and TRBJ2-7; 7 nucleotides agree with TRBD1. This CDR3 comprises 14 residues. V lost 5 bases and J lost 2; bases outside the gene matches: 6. Germline V lookup: CDR1 ENHRY, CDR2 SYGVKD. CDR3: CAISRQGLAYEQYF. DNA for the CDR3: TGTGCCATCAGTAGACAGGGTCTTGCCTACGAGCAGTACTTC.

J is TRBJ2-3 and V is TRBV7-9, with TRBD2 matching 14 bases. The CDR3 contains 16 residues. The V gene end was trimmed by 4 bases and the J gene end by 1 base; junction bases not matched to a gene: 1. Germline assignment: CDR1 SEHNR and CDR2 FQNEAQ (reference sequence). The CDR3 loop is CASSWGLAGGTDTQYF. Here the CDR3 DNA reads TGTGCCAGCAGCTGGGGACTAGCGGGAGGCACAGATACGCAGTATTTT.

This chain uses TRBV13 with TRBJ2-5, with 10 bases aligning to TRBD2. Losses at the gene ends were 1 base for V and 5 bases for J; bases not matched to a gene: 10. Per germline, CDR1 PRHDT and CDR2 FYEKMQ (reference sequence). The CDR3 is made up of 17 amino acids. The DNA of the CDR3 is TGTGCCAGCAGCTTAGTTGGGCTAGCGGGAGACGGGGAGACCCAGTACTTC. It is translated as CASSLVGLAGDGETQYF. Drawing the rest from reference TRBV13 and TRBJ2-5, the complete variable domain is AAGVIQSPRHLIKEKRETATLKCYPIPRHDTVYWYQQGPGQDPQFLISFYEKMQSDKGSIPDRFSAQQFSDYHSELNMSSLELGDSALYFCASSLVGLAGDGETQYFGPGTRLLVL.

The chain joins TRBV3-1 (or the pseudogene TRBV3-2) to TRBJ2-7, with TRBD2 matching 7 bases. Looked up from germline, CDR1 is LGHDT and CDR2 is YNNKEL (reference sequence). This CDR3 is 18 amino acids long. V trimming: 4 bases; J trimming: 2 bases; junction bases outside the gene matches: 17. CDR3 nucleotides: TGTGCCAGCAGCCCGAGATTCCTGGGACTATCGGGCGCCTACGAGCAGTACTTC. It is translated as CASSPRFLGLSGAYEQYF.

This sequence joins TRBV7-2 and TRBJ1-3; D is perhaps TRBD1 (5 bases). Germline lookup yields CDR1 SGHTA and CDR2 FQGNSA. Trimming removed 5 bases from V and 7 bases from J, with 15 bases in between. CDR3 length: 14 amino acids. In nucleotides, the CDR3 is TGTGCCAGCAGCCTACCTAGGACACCGAACACCATATATTTT. It yields the protein CASSLPRTPNTIYF.

Written as DNA, the CDR3 is TGTGCCAGCAGCCTCGAGAGGGCCGACACCGGGGAGCTGTTTTTT. As protein: CASSLERADTGELFF. J is TRBJ2-2 and V is TRBV7-6, with TRBD2 as a possible D gene (5 bases). The CDR3 is 15 residues long. The V end lost 5 bases, the J end lost 3 bases, and 13 bases lay between the germline ends. Germline CDR1 reads SGHVS; CDR2 reads FNYEAQ.

The chain carries TRBV30 and TRBJ2-1, with TRBD2 matching over 13 bases. This CDR3 is 15 amino acids long. Germline CDR1 and CDR2: GTSNPN and SVGIG (reference sequence). Trimming took 3 bases from V and 4 from J; bases not matched to a gene: 3. This CDR3 reads CAWRRGLAGYNEQFF. The CDR3 DNA is TGTGCCTGGAGGCGGGGACTAGCGGGGTACAATGAGCAGTTCTTC.

The V and J genes are TRBV9 and TRBJ2-1; tentatively, D is TRBD2 (5 bases). The CDR3 covers 18 residues. V was trimmed by 2 bases and J by 3 bases, leaving 21 bases between them. The germline CDR1 and CDR2 sequences are SGDLS and YYNGEE. CDR3 sequence: CASSVLATRLGFYNEQFF. The CDR3 DNA is TGTGCCAGCAGCGTCCTCGCCACTAGACTTGGTTTCTACAATGAGCAGTTCTTC.

The rearrangement links TRBV28 to TRBJ1-2, with D perhaps TRBD1 (6 bases). Germline V CDR1 and CDR2: MDHEN, SYDVKM. V was pared by 5 bases and J by 5 bases, with 21 bases between. The CDR3 has 16 amino acids. CDR3 loop: CASSHDFTGSLYGYTF. CDR3 DNA sequence: TGTGCCAGCAGTCACGATTTCACAGGGAGCCTATATGGCTACACCTTC.

The genes are TRBV5-6 and TRBJ2-1; 8 bases align to TRBD2. CDR3 size: 16 residues. Germline trimming cut 0 bases from V and 7 bases from J; bases unmatched to any gene: 9. Germline V lookup: CDR1 SGHDT, CDR2 YYEEEE. The chain's CDR3 is CASSLVWSSGTNEQFF. CDR3 nucleotide sequence: TGTGCCAGCAGCTTGGTATGGAGTAGCGGGACGAATGAGCAGTTCTTC.

This clone occurred once. A junction end diverges from the germline sequence, so it may reflect a read error. The chain recombines TRBV5-6 with TRBJ2-7, with D possibly being TRBD1 (7 bases). Looked up from germline, CDR1 is SGHDT and CDR2 is YYEEEE. This CDR3 has 11 residues. The CDR3 is CASSWAGQTSF. In DNA, the CDR3 is TGTGCCAGCAGCTGGGCGGGACAGACGAGCTTC.